The 15 T cell receptor beta chains reported below all come from one sample, sequenced in a study of blood T cells in healthy people across ages (dated by TCRdb to about 2015). The protocol used for the library was 5' RACE. Sequencing used an Illumina HiSeq 2500. A second 7 to 11 cycle PCR used a sample-barcoded 5' primer and a J-beta primer mix. TCRdb trimmed the raw reads at Q25, called clones with MiXCR and kept productive beta chains. Identical CDR3 protein sequences are pooled into one entry, listed with their most common genes and DNA. The sample records some 800,000 distinct CDR3 sequences, around 42% of which are singletons. Roughly 19% of the sample rests with the top ten. The sequenced material came from blood. These receptors were obtained from a man in his fifties or sixties in good health.

V is TRBV10-3 and J is TRBJ2-3; a possible D gene is TRBD2 (6 bases). V lost 2 bases, J lost 1 base, and 16 bases lay in between. Germline assignment: CDR1 ENHRY and CDR2 SYGVKD. This CDR3 spans 17 amino acids. The CDR3 sequence: CAISEPGGSQGTDTQYF. CDR3 sequence (DNA): TGTGCCATCAGTGAGCCCGGAGGGTCCCAGGGCACAGATACGCAGTATTTT.

This clonotype was detected only a few times. The rearrangement joins TRBV7-2 to TRBJ2-7, with unresolved D. The length of the CDR3 is 11 residues. Germline-derived CDR1 and CDR2 are SGHTA and FQGNSA. Trimming cost V 10 bases and J 2 bases, with 9 bases left between them. The CDR3 region is CAKDRTYEQYF. The CDR3 DNA sequence: TGTGCCAAGGACCGAACCTACGAGCAGTACTTC.

This clonotype was counted only a few times. V is TRBV12-3 or TRBV12-4 and J is TRBJ1-4; D ambiguous. This CDR3 spans 12 amino acids. Trimming removed 3 bases from V and 6 bases from J, with 5 bases in between. CDR3 sequence reads: CASSFADEKLFF. In DNA, the CDR3 is TGTGCCAGCAGTTTCGCCGATGAAAAACTGTTTTTT.

The V and J genes are TRBV20-1 and TRBJ1-2, with TRBD1 as a possible D gene (6 bases). Trimming removed 0 bases at V and 3 bases at J, with 11 bases between. Germline CDR1 is DFQATT and CDR2 is SNEGSKA (reference sequence). This CDR3 has 14 amino acids. The CDR3 bases are TGCAGTGCTAGAGACCAGGGGAGATACTATGGCTACACCTTC. Its translation is CSARDQGRYYGYTF.

The chain links TRBV20-1 to TRBJ2-1; 11 nucleotides line up with TRBD2. The J call may be in error: the DNA end matches TRBJ2-7 better. The germline gives CDR1 DFQATT, CDR2 SNEGSKA (reference sequence). The CDR3 sequence is 16 residues long. The CDR3 bases are TGCAGTGCAAAATTCAAGGGGACTAGCGGTTACAATGAGCAGTACTTC. Protein product: CSAKFKGTSGYNEQYF.

With regard to this clonotype: The junction shows a germline mismatch at one end, possibly a read error. V usage is TRBV7-7 and J usage is TRBJ2-1; D unclear. The J call is doubtful: the DNA matches TRBJ2-7 better. The germline V gene encodes CDR1 SSHAT and CDR2 FNYEAQ (reference sequence). CDR3 length equals 15 residues. DNA of the CDR3: TGTGCTAGCAGCTTCCGACCCAGCTCCTACAATGAGCAGTACTTC. Its translation: CASSFRPSSYNEQYF.

This clonotype has just a few counts. The genes are TRBV4-3 and TRBJ2-1; D may be TRBD1 (6 bases). The ends were cut back, 1 base at V and 4 bases at J, with 17 bases in the middle. Germline V lookup: CDR1 LGHNA, CDR2 YSLEER. The CDR3 loop spans 17 amino acids. This chain's CDR3 is CASSQGQSGQRYNEQFF. For the CDR3, the DNA is TGCGCCAGCAGCCAAGGCCAATCGGGACAAAGATACAATGAGCAGTTCTTC.

The table lists this clonotype with a few counts. This chain connects TRBV4-3 to TRBJ2-7; D may match TRBD1 or TRBD2 (5 bases each). The CDR3 has 17 residues. CDR1 and CDR2 from the germline V gene are LGHNA and YSLEER. Trimming pared 0 bases from V and 4 bases from J, leaving 19 bases between. CDR3 protein: CASSQDRTGALPYEQYF. For the CDR3, the DNA is TGCGCCAGCAGCCAAGATAGAACCGGGGCTCTTCCATACGAGCAGTACTTC.

This clonotype has just a few counts. The V call is TRBV20-1, the J call TRBJ2-7; D tentatively reads TRBD1 or TRBD2 (5 bases each). Germline CDR1 is DFQATT and CDR2 is SNEGSKA (reference sequence). The CDR3 extends over 15 amino acids. V was clipped by 0 bases and J by 5 bases, with 17 bases between them. CDR3 in DNA: TGCAGTGCTAGAGATCCGGGACGTACCTTTGACGAGCAGTACTTC. It is translated as CSARDPGRTFDEQYF.

The V gene is TRBV7-2, the J gene TRBJ2-6, with D unresolved. V was shortened by 5 bases and J by 2 bases, with 10 bases between the two germline ends. The CDR3 contains 15 residues. Germline assignment: CDR1 SGHTA and CDR2 FQGNSA. The CDR3 loop is CASSLTWPGANVLTF. CDR3 bases: TGTGCCAGCAGCCTGACCTGGCCTGGGGCCAACGTCCTGACTTTC.

This sequence joins TRBV6-2 or TRBV6-3 and TRBJ1-1; 7 bases are a match to TRBD1. V was pared by 5 bases and J by 2 bases, with 8 bases of the junction left unmatched. The CDR3 has 15 residues. CDR1 is MNHEY and CDR2 is SVGEGT in the germline V gene. CDR3 loop: CASSTSGGRNTEAFF. As DNA, the CDR3 is TGTGCCAGCAGTACCTCAGGGGGGAGAAACACTGAAGCTTTCTTT.

This chain uses TRBV3-1 with TRBJ2-7; possible D gene TRBD1, 6 bases. The germline gives CDR1 LGHDT, CDR2 YNNKEL (reference sequence). Trimming removed 2 bases at V and 1 base at J, with 12 bases between. The CDR3 has 15 amino acids. This CDR3 reads CASSQSRGASYEQYF. The CDR3 nucleotides are TGTGCCAGCAGCCAAAGCAGGGGAGCTTCCTACGAGCAGTACTTC.

This clonotype has only a few counts. The V gene is TRBV18, the J gene TRBJ2-7; possible D gene TRBD2, 6 bases. The CDR3 is 15 residues long. Germline loops: CDR1 KGHSH, CDR2 LQKENI. V was pared by 6 bases and J by 4 bases, with 19 bases between. DNA of the CDR3: TGTGCCAGCTCCCCCGAGGGTGGAGGGTTTTACGAGCAGTACTTC. Amino acids: CASSPEGGGFYEQYF.

This rearrangement joins TRBV7-2 to TRBJ2-5; the match to TRBD2 covers 12 bases. The CDR3 is made up of 15 amino acids. Losses at the gene ends were 5 bases for V and 5 bases for J; bases not matched to a gene: 6. The germline V gene has CDR1 SGHTA and CDR2 FQGNSA. In DNA, the CDR3 is TGTGCCAGCAGCGCCAGACTAGCGGGGGCCGAGACCCAGTACTTC. It is translated as CASSARLAGAETQYF.

V usage is TRBV7-2 and J usage is TRBJ1-5, with 8 bases identical to TRBD1. The CDR3 extends over 16 amino acids. CDR1 and CDR2 from the germline V gene are SGHTA and FQGNSA. V shed 6 bases and J 4 bases; nucleotides not matched to a gene: 11. In DNA form, the CDR3 reads TGTGCCAGCAGAGCCGAGGGACAGGTTGGTAATCAGCCCCAGCATTTT. Translated, it gives CASRAEGQVGNQPQHF. The variable domain in full, completed from reference TRBV7-2 and TRBJ1-5, reads GAGVSQSPSNKVTEKGKDVELRCDPISGHTALYWYRQSLGQGLEFLIYFQGNSAPDKSGLPSDRFSAERTGGSVSTLTIQRTQQEDSAVYLCASRAEGQVGNQPQHFGDGTRLSIL.